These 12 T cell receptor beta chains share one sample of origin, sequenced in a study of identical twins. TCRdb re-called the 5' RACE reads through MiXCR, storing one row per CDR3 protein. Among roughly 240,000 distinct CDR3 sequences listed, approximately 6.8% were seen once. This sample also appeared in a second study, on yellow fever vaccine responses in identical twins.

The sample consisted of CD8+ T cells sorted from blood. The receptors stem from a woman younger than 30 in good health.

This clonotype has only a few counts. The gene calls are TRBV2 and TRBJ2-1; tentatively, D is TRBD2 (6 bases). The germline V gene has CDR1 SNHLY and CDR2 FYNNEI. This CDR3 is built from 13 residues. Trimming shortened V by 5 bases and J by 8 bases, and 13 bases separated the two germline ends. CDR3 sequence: CASSKGPGDEQFF. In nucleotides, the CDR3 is TGTGCCAGCAGTAAGGGGCCGGGAGATGAGCAGTTCTTC. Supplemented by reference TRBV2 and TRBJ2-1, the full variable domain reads EPEVTQTPSHQVTQMGQEVILRCVPISNHLYFYWYRQILGQKVEFLVSFYNNEISEKSEIFDDQFSVERPDGSNFTLKIRSTKLEDSAMYFCASSKGPGDEQFFGPGTRLTVL.

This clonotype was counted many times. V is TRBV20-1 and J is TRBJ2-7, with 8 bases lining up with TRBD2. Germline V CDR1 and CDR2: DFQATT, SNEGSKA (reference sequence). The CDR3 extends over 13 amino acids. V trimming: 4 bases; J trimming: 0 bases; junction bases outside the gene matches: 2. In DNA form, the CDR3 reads TGCAGTGCTATTGGGACTAGCTCCTACGAGCAGTACGTC. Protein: CSAIGTSSYEQYV.

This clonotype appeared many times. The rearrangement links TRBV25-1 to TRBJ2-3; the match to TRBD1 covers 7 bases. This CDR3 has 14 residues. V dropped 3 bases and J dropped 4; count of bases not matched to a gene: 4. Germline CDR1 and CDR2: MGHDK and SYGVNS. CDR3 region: CASSDRGTSDTQYF. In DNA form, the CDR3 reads TGTGCCAGCAGTGACAGGGGGACGTCAGATACGCAGTATTTT.

The CDR3 loop is CASSQDIGGAEKLFF. CDR3 DNA sequence: TGTGCCAGCAGCCAAGACATCGGAGGGGCTGAAAAACTGTTTTTT. The genes are TRBV4-2 and TRBJ1-4, with D perhaps matching TRBD1 (5 bases). Germline assignment: CDR1 LGHNA and CDR2 YNFKEQ. The CDR3 is 15 amino acids. Trimming pared 0 bases from V and 7 bases from J, leaving 12 bases between.

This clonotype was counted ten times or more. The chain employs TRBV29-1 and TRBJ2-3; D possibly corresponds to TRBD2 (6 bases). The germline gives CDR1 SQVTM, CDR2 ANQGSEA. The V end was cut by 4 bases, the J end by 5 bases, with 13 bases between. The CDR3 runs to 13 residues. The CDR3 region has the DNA TGCAGCGTTGCAGTCTGGGAGGAAGATACGCAGTATTTT. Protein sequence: CSVAVWEEDTQYF.

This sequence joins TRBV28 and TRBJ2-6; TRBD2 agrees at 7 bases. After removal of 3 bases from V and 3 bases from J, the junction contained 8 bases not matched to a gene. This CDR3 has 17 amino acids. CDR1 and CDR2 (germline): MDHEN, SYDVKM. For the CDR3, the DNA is TGTGCCAGCAGTTTTCCCGTCGGGGGGAGTGGGGCCAACGTCCTGACTTTC. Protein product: CASSFPVGGSGANVLTF.

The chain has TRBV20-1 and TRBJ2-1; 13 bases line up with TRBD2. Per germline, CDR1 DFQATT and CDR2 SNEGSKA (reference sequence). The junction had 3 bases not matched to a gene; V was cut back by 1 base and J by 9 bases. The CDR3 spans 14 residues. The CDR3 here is CSARGLAGGSEQFF. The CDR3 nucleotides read TGCAGTGCTAGAGGACTAGCGGGGGGCAGTGAGCAGTTCTTC.

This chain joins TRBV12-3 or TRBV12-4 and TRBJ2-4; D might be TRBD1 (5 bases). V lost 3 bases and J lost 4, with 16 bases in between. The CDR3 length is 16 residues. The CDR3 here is CASSFVPGKLKNIQYF. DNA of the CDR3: TGTGCCAGCAGTTTTGTTCCAGGGAAGCTAAAAAACATTCAGTACTTC.

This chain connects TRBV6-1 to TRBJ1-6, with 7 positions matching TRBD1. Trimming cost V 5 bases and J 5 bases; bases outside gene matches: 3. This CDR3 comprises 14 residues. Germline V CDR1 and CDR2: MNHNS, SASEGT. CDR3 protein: CASSKGTDNSPLHF. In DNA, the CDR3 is TGTGCCAGCAGTAAGGGGACAGATAATTCACCCCTCCACTTT.

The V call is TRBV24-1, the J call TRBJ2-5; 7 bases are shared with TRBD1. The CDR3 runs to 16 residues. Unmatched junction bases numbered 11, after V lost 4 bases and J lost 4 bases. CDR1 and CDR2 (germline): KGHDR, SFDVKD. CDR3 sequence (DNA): TGTGCCACCAGTGAACGAGAGAGGGGGCGAGGAGAGACCCAGTACTTC. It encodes CATSERERGRGETQYF.

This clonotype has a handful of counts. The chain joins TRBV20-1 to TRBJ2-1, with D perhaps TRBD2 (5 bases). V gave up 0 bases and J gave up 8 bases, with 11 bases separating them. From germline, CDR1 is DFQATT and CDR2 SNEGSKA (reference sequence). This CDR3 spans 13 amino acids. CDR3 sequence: CSAREVTKDEQFF. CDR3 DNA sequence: TGCAGTGCTAGAGAAGTGACTAAGGATGAGCAGTTCTTC.

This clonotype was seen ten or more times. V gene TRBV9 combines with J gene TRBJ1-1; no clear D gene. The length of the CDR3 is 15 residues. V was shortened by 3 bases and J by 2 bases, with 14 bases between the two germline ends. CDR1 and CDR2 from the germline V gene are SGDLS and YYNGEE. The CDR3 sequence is CASSENGNPNTEAFF. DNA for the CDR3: TGTGCCAGCAGCGAAAACGGAAACCCAAACACTGAAGCTTTCTTT.